The clone carrying this T cell receptor beta chain was observed at least ten times. The antigen is not known. TCRdb re-called the 5' RACE reads through MiXCR, storing one row per CDR3 protein. The sample has around 490,000 distinct CDR3 sequences, about 5.4% seen once. Germline V gene data show CDR1 as SGHRS and CDR2 as YFSETQ. With V trimmed by 4 bases and J by 0 bases, 5 bases remained unmatched. CDR3 length: 16 residues. The data belong to a study of CD8 T cells in ankylosing spondylitis. General study results and limits: The study identified a TCR beta motif of fewer than 10 highly homologous variants that appeared characteristic of ankylosing spondylitis blood.

The sample comprised blood, either unsorted or a sorted T cell fraction (not recorded which). V is TRBV5-1 and J is TRBJ2-3; TRBD2 matches at 10 bases. This receptor was obtained from a male donor with ankylosing spondylitis. CDR3 region: CASSRTSGSSTDTQYF. The CDR3 DNA follows: TGCGCCAGCAGCCGGACTAGCGGTAGTAGCACAGATACGCAGTATTTT.